This TCR beta chain is drawn from a study of identifying expanded T cells in peripheral blood. General observations from the study: Clone count variance between roughly 2-week samples rose with total template count.

This CDR3 has 13 amino acids. The junction had 4 bases not matched to a gene; V was cut back by 6 bases and J by 5 bases. The V gene's germline CDR1 is ENHRY and CDR2 SYGVKD. Data came from immunoSEQ multiplex PCR; TCRdb stores just in-frame clones and leaves some out. The sample includes tens of thousands of clones, around 88% seen only once; the top ten take 4%. Healthy donors had no documented immune events, such as infections, while sampled. About this clone itself: Its antigen is not identified.

The sample comprised blood. The sequence was collected from a person aged 18-70 years in good health. The chain is built from TRBV10-3 and TRBJ2-1; 7 bases map to TRBD1. Here the CDR3 DNA reads TGTGCCATCAGCAAAGACAGGGACAATGAGCAGTTCTTC. It translates to CAISKDRDNEQFF.